These 14 T cell receptor beta chains share one sample of origin, sequenced in a study of blood T cell repertoires in COVID-19. The method was immunoSEQ multiplex PCR; TCRdb's version includes in-frame clones alone and lacks a portion of them. The repertoire has about 410,000 clones, around 92% of them found once; the top ten carry 1.7%. What was sequenced was PBMCs or T cells enriched from blood (not recorded which). All receptors come from a woman aged 30 to 39 who had recovered from COVID-19.

CDR3 in DNA: TGTGCCAGCACCCCCCTTCCCGGGTCCTACGAGCAGTACTTC. The encoded protein is CASTPLPGSYEQYF. The rearrangement joins TRBV28 to TRBJ2-7; D is undetermined. The CDR3 contains 14 residues. The V end lost 7 bases, the J end lost 1 base, and 14 bases lay between the germline ends. The germline V gene encodes CDR1 MDHEN and CDR2 SYDVKM.

The chain uses TRBV6-5 and TRBJ1-6; D is perhaps TRBD1 (6 bases). Germline V gene lookup returns CDR1 MNHEY and CDR2 SVGAGI. The germline V and J ends were trimmed by 6 bases and 2 bases, with 8 bases remaining between them. This CDR3 is built from 14 residues. DNA of the CDR3: TGTGCCAGCAGACGGACAGCCTATAATTCACCCCTCCACTTT. Protein sequence: CASRRTAYNSPLHF.

This sequence joins TRBV14 and TRBJ2-7; the D is unclear. This CDR3 contains 13 residues. V was trimmed by 0 bases and J by 6 bases, leaving 9 bases between them. Germline-derived CDR1 and CDR2 are SGHDN and FVKESK. DNA of the CDR3: TGTGCCAGCAGCCAAGAAGTCGTTAGCGAGCAGTACTTC. Amino acids: CASSQEVVSEQYF.

The gene calls are TRBV7-6 and TRBJ2-5; 8 bases align to TRBD1. Per germline, CDR1 SGHVS and CDR2 FNYEAQ. The CDR3 loop spans 16 amino acids. V trimming: 2 bases; J trimming: 0 bases; junction bases outside the gene matches: 5. CDR3 in DNA: TGTGCCAGCAGCTTAAAGACAGGGGCGTACCAAGAGACCCAGTACTTC. This gives the protein CASSLKTGAYQETQYF.

V is TRBV5-1 and J is TRBJ1-3; weak D call: TRBD1 (6 bases). Germline V gene data show CDR1 as SGHRS and CDR2 as YFSETQ. This CDR3 region has 14 residues. Between the trimmed V and J ends, which lost 0 bases and 7 bases, there was a span of 11 bases. The CDR3 DNA reads TGCGCCAGCAGCTTGGGGACAGCCGCCAACACCATATATTTT. As protein: CASSLGTAANTIYF.

V is TRBV19 and J is TRBJ1-1, with D unclear. Germline CDR1 reads LNHDA; CDR2 reads SQIVND (reference sequence). V lost 5 bases, J lost 6 bases, and 19 bases lay in between. There are 15 residues in the CDR3. The CDR3: CASSFRNRLGAEAFF. CDR3 DNA: TGTGCCAGTAGTTTCCGAAACAGATTAGGTGCTGAAGCTTTCTTT. Variable domain in full (rest from reference TRBV19 and TRBJ1-1): DGGITQSPKYLFRKEGQNVTLSCEQNLNHDAMYWYRQDPGQGLRLIYYSQIVNDFQKGDIAEGYSVSREKKESFPLTVTSAQKNPTAFYLCASSFRNRLGAEAFFGQGTRLTVV.

J is TRBJ2-5 and V is TRBV29-1; 10 bases line up with TRBD1. This CDR3 contains 17 residues. Per germline, CDR1 SQVTM and CDR2 ANQGSEA. V was pared by 4 bases and J by 7 bases, with 18 bases of the junction left unmatched. The CDR3 DNA sequence: TGCAGCGTTGGGGGGCCCGGGACAGGGGCCCCCTTAAGGACCCAGTACTTC. Amino acids: CSVGGPGTGAPLRTQYF.

The chain has TRBV29-1 and TRBJ2-5; D is unclear. V lost 3 bases and J 5 bases, leaving 16 bases between the germline ends. In germline, CDR1 is SQVTM, CDR2 ANQGSEA. The CDR3 contains 14 residues. CDR3 DNA: TGCAGCGTTGATGAGGTGTACGACCTGGAGACCCAGTACTTC. Translation gives CSVDEVYDLETQYF. Variable domain in full (rest from reference TRBV29-1 and TRBJ2-5): SAVISQKPSRDICQRGTSLTIQCQVDSQVTMMFWYRQQPGQSLTLIATANQGSEATYESGFVIDKFPISRPNLTFSTLTVSNMSPEDSSIYLCSVDEVYDLETQYFGPGTRLLVL.

This chain connects TRBV5-6 to TRBJ2-7, with D unresolved. The CDR3 sequence is 15 residues long. Germline values: CDR1 SGHDT, CDR2 YYEEEE. V was trimmed by 2 bases and J by 4 bases, leaving 16 bases between them. As DNA, the CDR3 is TGTGCCAGCAGCTTAGGCCGGCAGGCTGGGTACGAGCAGTACTTC. It translates to CASSLGRQAGYEQYF. The full variable domain, its missing parts supplied by reference TRBV5-6 and TRBJ2-7, is DAGVTQSPTHLIKTRGQQVTLRCSPKSGHDTVSWYQQALGQGPQFIFQYYEEEERQRGNFPDRFSGHQFPNYSSELNVNALLLGDSALYLCASSLGRQAGYEQYFGPGTRLTVT.

The gene calls are TRBV7-3 and TRBJ2-1, with 8 positions matching TRBD2. Losses at the gene ends were 0 bases for V and 5 bases for J; bases not matched to a gene: 0. CDR3 length equals 14 residues. Germline V gene lookup returns CDR1 SGHTA and CDR2 FQGTGA. CDR3 in DNA: TGTGCCAGCAGCTTAACGCGGGGGGACAATGAGCAGTTCTTC. It encodes CASSLTRGDNEQFF.

The chain links TRBV7-2 to TRBJ2-5, with 7 nucleotides matching TRBD1. This CDR3 spans 18 amino acids. Germline V gene sequence: CDR1 SGHTA, CDR2 FQGNSA. V gave up 0 bases and J gave up 0 bases; unmatched junction bases: 10. The CDR3 is CASSLAPPGQMYQETQYF. The CDR3 DNA is TGTGCCAGCAGCTTAGCCCCTCCGGGACAGATGTACCAAGAGACCCAGTACTTC.

The V call is TRBV18, the J call TRBJ1-2; D is undetermined. Germline V lookup: CDR1 KGHSH, CDR2 LQKENI. V shed 2 bases and J shed 0 bases, with 13 bases lying between them. The CDR3 has 16 residues. The CDR3 DNA reads TGTGCCAGCTCACCAGCGACAAGTCCCGCTAACTATGGCTACACCTTC. It specifies CASSPATSPANYGYTF.

CDR3 region: CASSAGTGLTDTQYF. CDR3 in DNA: TGTGCCAGCAGCGCAGGGACAGGGCTCACAGATACGCAGTATTTT. The chain uses TRBV7-9 and TRBJ2-3; 9 bases line up with TRBD1. V was clipped by 5 bases and J by 2 bases; unmatched bases: 5. Germline V gives CDR1 SEHNR, CDR2 FQNEAQ (reference sequence). CDR3 length: 15 amino acids. Based on the CDR3 plus reference TRBV7-9 and TRBJ2-3, the full variable domain is DTGVSQNPRHKITKRGQNVTFRCDPISEHNRLYWYRQTLGQGPEFLTYFQNEAQLEKSRLLSDRFSAERPKGSFSTLEIQRTEQGDSAMYLCASSAGTGLTDTQYFGPGTRLTVL.

The V call is TRBV11-2, the J call TRBJ1-1, with D maybe TRBD1 (6 bases). Per the germline V gene, CDR1 is SGHAT and CDR2 is FQNNGV. Between the trimmed V and J ends, which lost 0 bases and 6 bases, there was a span of 20 bases. The CDR3 runs to 17 residues. DNA for the CDR3: TGTGCCAGCAGCTTAGACAGGGAGGGATTCGGGGGCGCTGAAGCTTTCTTT. Its translation: CASSLDREGFGGAEAFF.